The clone carrying this T cell receptor beta chain was counted between two and nine times. Its antigen is still unknown. Trimming stripped 0 bases from V and 4 bases from J, with 16 bases between. The germline V gene has CDR1 SGHRS and CDR2 YFSETQ. CDR3 length: 17 residues. These data are taken from a study of CD8 T cells in ankylosing spondylitis. Findings and limits, study-wide: One TCR beta motif, made up of about 8 highly homologous variants, appeared characteristic of ankylosing spondylitis blood.

TCRdb re-called the 5' RACE reads with MiXCR, one entry per CDR3 protein. The sample has about 400,000 distinct CDR3 sequences, around 20% seen once. The clonotype originates from a male donor with ankylosing spondylitis. The sequenced sample was blood, either unsorted or a sorted T cell fraction (not recorded which). This rearrangement joins TRBV5-1 to TRBJ2-2, with D hard to call. The CDR3 loop reads CASSLGGAAVITGELFF. The CDR3, as DNA: TGCGCCAGCAGCTTGGGCGGCGCGGCAGTTATCACCGGGGAGCTGTTTTTT.